This entry features one TCR beta chain sequence. This record belongs to a study of blood T cell repertoires in COVID-19. The authors' processing: Reference gene primer amplification in the assay estimated nucleated cell counts. The repertoire was sequenced with immunoSEQ multiplex PCR; TCRdb's copy has only in-frame clones and lacks some. V and J calls and clone size come straight from that table; D and trimming were deduced from the DNA. The sample carries about 130,000 clones, more than 75% recorded once. Per the germline V gene, CDR1 is SEHNR and CDR2 is FQNEAQ (reference sequence). Trimming left V 0 bases short and J 9 bases short, with 17 bases between. The CDR3 consists of 15 residues.

Sequencing was done on a sample of peripheral blood. V gene TRBV7-9 combines with J gene TRBJ1-2, with D uncertain. The clonotype originates from a man aged 45 to 65 with active COVID-19. For the CDR3, the DNA is TGTGCCAGCAGCTTAGCTAGTTCCGCCGACGGGAGCTACACCTTC. Translating gives CASSLASSADGSYTF.